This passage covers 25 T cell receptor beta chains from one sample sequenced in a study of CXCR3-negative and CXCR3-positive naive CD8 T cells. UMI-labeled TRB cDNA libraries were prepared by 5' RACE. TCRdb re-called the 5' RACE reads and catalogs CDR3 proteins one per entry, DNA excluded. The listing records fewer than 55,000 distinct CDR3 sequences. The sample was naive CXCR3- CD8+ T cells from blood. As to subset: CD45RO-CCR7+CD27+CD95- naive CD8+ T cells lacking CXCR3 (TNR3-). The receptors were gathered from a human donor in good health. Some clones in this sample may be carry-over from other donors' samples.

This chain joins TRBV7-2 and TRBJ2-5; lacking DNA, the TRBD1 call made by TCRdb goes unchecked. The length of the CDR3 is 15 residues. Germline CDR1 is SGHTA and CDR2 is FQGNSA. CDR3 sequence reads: CASSLEGQLQETQYF.

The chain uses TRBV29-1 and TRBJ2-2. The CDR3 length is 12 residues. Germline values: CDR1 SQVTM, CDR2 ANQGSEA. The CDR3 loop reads CSVYLGTGELFF.

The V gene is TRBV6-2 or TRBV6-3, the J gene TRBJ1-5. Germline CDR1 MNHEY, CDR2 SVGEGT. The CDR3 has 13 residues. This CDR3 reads CASKDNVNQPQHF.

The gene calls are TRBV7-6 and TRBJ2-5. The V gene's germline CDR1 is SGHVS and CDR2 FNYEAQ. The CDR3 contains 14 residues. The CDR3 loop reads CASSLDGGQETQYF.

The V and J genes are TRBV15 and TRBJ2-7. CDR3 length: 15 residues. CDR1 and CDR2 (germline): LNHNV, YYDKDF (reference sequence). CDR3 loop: CATSRDKAGPYEQYF.

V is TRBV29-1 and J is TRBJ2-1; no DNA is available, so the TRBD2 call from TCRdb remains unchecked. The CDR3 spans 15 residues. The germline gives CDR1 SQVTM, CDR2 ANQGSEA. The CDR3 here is CSAEGSPGQYNEQFF.

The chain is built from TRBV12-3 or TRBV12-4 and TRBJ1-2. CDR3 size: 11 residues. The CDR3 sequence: CASRTNYGYTF.

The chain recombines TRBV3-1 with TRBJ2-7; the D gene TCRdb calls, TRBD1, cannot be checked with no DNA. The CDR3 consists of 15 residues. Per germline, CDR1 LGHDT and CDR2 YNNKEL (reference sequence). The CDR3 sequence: CASSQAGGDPGEQYF.

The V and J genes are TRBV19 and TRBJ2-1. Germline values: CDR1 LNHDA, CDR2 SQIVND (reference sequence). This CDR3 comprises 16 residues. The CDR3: CATLPHSRDSYNEQFF.

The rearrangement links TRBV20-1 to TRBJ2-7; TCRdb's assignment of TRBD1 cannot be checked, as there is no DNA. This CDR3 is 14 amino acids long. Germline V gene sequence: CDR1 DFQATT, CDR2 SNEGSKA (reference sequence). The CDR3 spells CSAIPGTGPHEQYF.

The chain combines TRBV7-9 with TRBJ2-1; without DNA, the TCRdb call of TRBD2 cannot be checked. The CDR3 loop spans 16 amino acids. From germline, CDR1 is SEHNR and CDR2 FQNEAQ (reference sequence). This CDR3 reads CASSSLRTSGNNEQFF. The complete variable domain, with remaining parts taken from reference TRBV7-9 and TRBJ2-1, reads DTGVSQNPRHKITKRGQNVTFRCDPISEHNRLYWYRQTLGQGPEFLTYFQNEAQLEKSRLLSDRFSAERPKGSFSTLEIQRTEQGDSAMYLCASSSLRTSGNNEQFFGPGTRLTVL.

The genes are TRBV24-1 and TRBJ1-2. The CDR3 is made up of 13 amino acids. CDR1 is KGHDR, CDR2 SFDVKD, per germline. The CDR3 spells CATSATGSSRYTF.

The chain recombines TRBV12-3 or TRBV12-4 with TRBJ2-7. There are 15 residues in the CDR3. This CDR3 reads CASSFRGQETYEQYF.

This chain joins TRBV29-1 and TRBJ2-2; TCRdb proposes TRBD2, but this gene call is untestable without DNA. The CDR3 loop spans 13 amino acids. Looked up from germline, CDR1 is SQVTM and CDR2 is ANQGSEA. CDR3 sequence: CTPGLLNTGELFF.

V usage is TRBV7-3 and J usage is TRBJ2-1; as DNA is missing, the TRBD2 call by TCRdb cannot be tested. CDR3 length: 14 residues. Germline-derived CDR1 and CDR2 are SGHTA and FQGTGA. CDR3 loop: CASSLGREVDEQFF.

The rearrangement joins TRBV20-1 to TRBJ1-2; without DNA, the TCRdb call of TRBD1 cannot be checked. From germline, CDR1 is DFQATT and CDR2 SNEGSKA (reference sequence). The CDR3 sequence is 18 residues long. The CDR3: CSATNPGQGVWVHYGYTF.

The CDR3 sequence is CASSCGTGVNSCGYTF. V usage is TRBV12-3 or TRBV12-4 and J usage is TRBJ1-2; TCRdb reports TRBD1, a call that lacks DNA to check it against. This CDR3 comprises 16 residues.

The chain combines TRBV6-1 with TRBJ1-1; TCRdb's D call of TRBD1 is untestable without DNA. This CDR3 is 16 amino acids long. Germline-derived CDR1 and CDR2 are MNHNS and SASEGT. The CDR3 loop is CASSEATGAPNTEAFF.

CDR3 region: CSVGGHQYNEQFF. V usage is TRBV29-1 and J usage is TRBJ2-1; the TCRdb call, TRBD1, lacks DNA for checking. The CDR3 spans 13 residues. CDR1 and CDR2 (germline): SQVTM, ANQGSEA.

This CDR3 is CAPPGNREGDQPQHF. The chain carries TRBV23-1 and TRBJ1-5; the TRBD1 assignment by TCRdb is unverifiable without DNA. TRBV23-1 is an ORF for which the function is uncertain. This CDR3 contains 15 residues.

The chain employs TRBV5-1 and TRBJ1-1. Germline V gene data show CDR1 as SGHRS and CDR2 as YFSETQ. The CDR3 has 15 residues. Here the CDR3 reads CASSLEIPRIHEAFF. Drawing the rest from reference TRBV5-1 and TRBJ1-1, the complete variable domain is KAGVTQTPRYLIKTRGQQVTLSCSPISGHRSVSWYQQTPGQGLQFLFEYFSETQRNKGNFPGRFSGRQFSNSRSEMNVSTLELGDSALYLCASSLEIPRIHEAFFGQGTRLTVV.

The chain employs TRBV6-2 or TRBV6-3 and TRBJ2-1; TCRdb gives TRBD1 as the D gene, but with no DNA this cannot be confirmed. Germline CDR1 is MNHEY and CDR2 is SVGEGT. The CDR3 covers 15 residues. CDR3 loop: CASSYRDRGYNEQFF.

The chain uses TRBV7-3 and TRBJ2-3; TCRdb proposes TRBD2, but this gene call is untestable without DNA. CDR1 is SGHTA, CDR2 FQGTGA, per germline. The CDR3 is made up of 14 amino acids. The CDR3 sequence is CASSLGAGIDTQYF.

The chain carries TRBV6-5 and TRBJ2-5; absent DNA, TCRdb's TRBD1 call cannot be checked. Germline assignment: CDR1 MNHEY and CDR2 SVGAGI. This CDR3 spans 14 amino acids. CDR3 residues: CASSYDSRAGTQYF.

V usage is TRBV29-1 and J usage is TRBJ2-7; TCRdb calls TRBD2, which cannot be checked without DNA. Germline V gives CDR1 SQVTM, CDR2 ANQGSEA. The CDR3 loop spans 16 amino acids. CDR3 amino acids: CSVDVLAGGGAYEQYF.